This is a list of T cell receptor beta chains from one sample in a study of PD-L1 blockade in urothelial cancer. Method: immunoSEQ multiplex PCR; TCRdb's copy keeps in-frame clones and lacks some. The sample includes 45,000 to 50,000 clones, approximately 88% seen only once; the top ten take less than 4%. Sequenced here: PBMCs, sampled around atezolizumab (anti-PD-L1) treatment. The origin of the receptors is a man older than 75 with urothelial cancer. Both conserved end residues are part of each CDR3. A D gene is named only where the DNA matches it firmly. Expanded clones get a size class; other rows say once, few or many, or leave the size out.

V	J	size	D	DNA	CDR3
TRBV2	TRBJ1-5	few	-	TGTGCCACAAACAGGGATTTAAGTCAGCCCCAGCATTTT	CATNRDLSQPQHF
TRBV2	TRBJ2-7	-	-	TGTGCCAGCAGCACCGCCGGGAGTTTCACCGAGCAGTACTTC	CASSTAGSFTEQYF
TRBV2	TRBJ1-2	-	-	TGTGCCAGCAGTGACCCCATTAACTATGGCTACACCTTC	CASSDPINYGYTF
TRBV5-1	TRBJ2-3	-	-	TGCGCCAGCAGCTTTGAACAGCTCACAGATACGCAGTATTTT	CASSFEQLTDTQYF
TRBV6-1	TRBJ2-1	-	-	TGTGCCAGCAGTTTTTCGACAAATTCCAATGAGCAGTTCTTC	CASSFSTNSNEQFF
TRBV5-1	TRBJ1-1	-	-	TGCGCCAGCAGCTCTAGTATGAACACTGAAGCTTTCTTT	CASSSSMNTEAFF
TRBV25-1	TRBJ2-7	few	-	TGTGCCAGCAGTGCGGGACAACTACCCTACGAGCAGTACTTC	CASSAGQLPYEQYF
TRBV6-5	TRBJ2-6	once	-	TGTGCCAGCAGCTCAAGGGGTTCTGGGGCCAACGTCCTGACTTTC	CASSSRGSGANVLTF
TRBV30	TRBJ2-1	-	-	TGTGCCTGGAGTTTGGACAGTAACTCCTACAATGAGCAGTTCTTC	CAWSLDSNSYNEQFF
TRBV2	TRBJ2-1	-	-	TGTGCCAGCAAGAACAGGGAATACAATGAGCAGTTCTTC	CASKNREYNEQFF
TRBV28	TRBJ1-4	-	-	TGTGCCAGCAGTTTTACAGGGAACAATGAAAAACTGTTTTTT	CASSFTGNNEKLFF
TRBV7-2	TRBJ1-5	-	TRBD1	TGTGCCAGCAGCTTAGCCGGGACAGGGTTCCAGCCCCAGCATTTT	CASSLAGTGFQPQHF
TRBV28	TRBJ2-3	-	TRBD2	TGTGCCAGCAGTTTTTCCGCGGGAGCCACAGATACGCAGTATTTT	CASSFSAGATDTQYF
TRBV19	TRBJ2-3	-	TRBD2	TGTGCCAGTAGTACTAGAACTAGCGGGAGGCCAGATACGCAGTATTTT	CASSTRTSGRPDTQYF
TRBV30	TRBJ1-1	-	-	TGTGCCTGGAGGGCCTATCGGGGGGGACCCGGCTTGAACACTGAAGCTTTCTTT	CAWRAYRGGPGLNTEAFF
TRBV23-1	TRBJ1-2	once	TRBD1	TGCGCCAGGATCGACAGGGGGCCCAACTATGGCTACACCTTC	CARIDRGPNYGYTF
TRBV11-2	TRBJ1-2	once	-	TGTGCCAGCTCCCCCGGGATTGAAGGCTACACCTTC	CASSPGIEGYTF
TRBV27	TRBJ1-5	-	-	TGTGCCAGCAGGCCAAATTGGGACACCGATAATCAGCCCCAGCATTTT	CASRPNWDTDNQPQHF
TRBV10-3	TRBJ2-3	-	-	TGTGCCATCAGTGAGGACAGGGAGGCAGATACGCAGTATTTT	CAISEDREADTQYF